This T cell receptor beta chain was captured in a study of CD8+ T cells in alopecia areata (dated by TCRdb to 2017 to 2018). The study in broad terms: The treated patients, all with moderate-to-severe alopecia areata, were enrolled in an open-label pilot trial of oral tofacitinib given at 5 to 10 mg twice daily. Patients received tofacitinib for 6 to 18 months and were then followed off drug for 6 months to check for delayed response and recurrence. In both human patients and the C3H/HeJ mouse model, the study applied high-throughput TCRbeta sequencing to look at T cell clonal expansion in alopecia areata. On the human side, TCRbeta sequencing was run on scalp tissue and on sorted CD4+ and CD8+ peripheral blood T cells from healthy controls and from alopecia areata patients with either patchy or totalis/universalis disease. Patients on tofacitinib were biopsied at baseline and after 4 and 24 weeks of treatment, and several of the patients also had a later scalp biopsy. Scalp clonality was compared among normal scalp (n=4), patchy alopecia areata scalp (n=8), and alopecia totalis/universalis scalp (n=8). The RNA source kit depended on sample type: the PAXgene miRNA kit for fixed scalp, the miRNeasy kit for PBMCs, and the RNeasy kit for mouse skin. TCRbeta CDR3 regions were amplified by immunoSEQ multiplex PCR with 35 Vbeta forward and 13 Jbeta reverse primers.

As regards this clone: The specificity of this receptor is unknown. Per-base qualities were not stored, and no clone one base away is much larger.

The meaning of the sample's time point label: baseline before oral tofacitinib. Lesional scalp punch biopsies and peripheral blood were obtained from alopecia areata patients. PBMCs were isolated by density centrifugation and stained for CD3, CD4 and CD8, after which CD4+ and CD8+ T cells were sorted on a FACSAria. The junction carries 16 bases between V and J, which are trimmed by 0 bases and 5 bases respectively. The CDR3 runs 16 amino acids, cysteine and phenylalanine included. The kept DNA is CDR3 alone, 48 bases in frame from the first base. From the germline V gene (reference sequence), CDR1 is SEHNR and CDR2 is FQNEAQ. Libraries were prepared through the immunoSEQ multiplex PCR assay. For TCR sequencing, RNA was extracted from every sample and reverse transcribed into cDNA to serve as template. SuperScript III was used for first-strand cDNA synthesis, primed with a 2:1 mix of oligo-dT and random hexamers. Amplification bias was assessed with a synthetic immune receptor repertoire, and residual bias was removed computationally. The study's own analysis went as follows. Raw reads were preprocessed to remove errors, and CDR3 was defined according to IMGT conventions as the region from the conserved cysteine to phenylalanine. Clonality was computed as 1 minus the Shannon entropy, with the entropy normalized by log2 of the number of productive unique TCRs. Scalp TCRbeta sequences were cross-referenced with sorted blood CD4 and CD8 repertoires so that the CD4 or CD8 identity of scalp clones could be inferred. The table was pulled from immuneACCESS by TCRdb, which kept in-frame rearrangements only. Such tables lose some clones; where checked, under half of the loss comes from unresolved V genes, and the rest has no known cause. That table gives V, J and clone size, and the DNA gave D and trimming. The sample table contains 150,000 to 160,000 clones; only one count was recorded for around 50% of them. 15% to 20% of the sample belongs to the ten largest clones.

Study-wide findings and limitations: Unlike mouse skin, where gammadelta T cells dominate, normal human skin contains resident alphabeta T cells that get sequenced too, which complicates analysis of the scalp TCR repertoire. Shared TCR sequences between patients were less evident than in mice, which may be partly attributable to HLA diversity in the patient population. Compared with normal scalp, lesional scalp, particularly in alopecia totalis/universalis, had higher clonality and more expanded CD8+ clones, which suggests antigenic drive.

The sequences come from CD8+ T cells sorted from blood, collected at week 0. Recombination linked TRBV7-9 to TRBJ1-2; a weak D assignment points to TRBD1 (5 bases agree). This TCR was recovered from a human donor with alopecia areata. At the DNA level, the sequence is TGTGCCAGCAGCTTAGCGGACACGAACCAGGCGTATGGCTACACCTTC. This translates into CASSLADTNQAYGYTF.